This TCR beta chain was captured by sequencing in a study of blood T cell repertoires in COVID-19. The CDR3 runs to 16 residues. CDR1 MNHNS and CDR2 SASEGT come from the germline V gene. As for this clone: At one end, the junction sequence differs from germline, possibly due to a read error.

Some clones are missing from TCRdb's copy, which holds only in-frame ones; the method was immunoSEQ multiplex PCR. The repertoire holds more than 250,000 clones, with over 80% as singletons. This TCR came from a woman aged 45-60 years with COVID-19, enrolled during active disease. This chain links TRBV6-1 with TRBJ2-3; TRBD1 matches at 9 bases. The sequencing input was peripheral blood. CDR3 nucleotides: TGTGCCAGCAGTGGGGACAGGGCGAGGGGCACGGATACGCAGTATTTT. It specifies CASSGDRARGTDTQYF.